This T cell receptor (beta chain) was captured in a study of blood T cell repertoires in COVID-19. In the study overall: Material from acute and convalescent COVID-19 was sourced from the United States, Italy and Spain. T cells, B-cell-depleted T cells, or PBMCs supplied cDNA or gDNA.

This CDR3 contains 15 residues. CDR1 is LNHDA, CDR2 SQIVND, per germline (reference sequence). V shed 3 bases, J shed 5 bases, and the junction held 8 bases outside the gene matches. This clone was observed a handful of times. Authors' processing steps: It was from reference gene primer amplification that nucleated cell counts were estimated. Repertoires were generated with immunoSEQ multiplex PCR, while TCRdb's copy carries only in-frame clones and drops some. From that table come the V and J calls and clone size; the DNA was used to work out D and trimming. The table has almost 70,000 clones, roughly three quarters seen once.

The rearrangement joins TRBV19 to TRBJ2-7; 9 nucleotides match TRBD1. The sequenced material came from peripheral blood. The TCR comes from a human donor in a cohort sampled during active COVID-19. The CDR3 DNA sequence: TGTGCCAGTAGTATCGACAGGGGGTTGCAGGACGAGCAGTACTTC. Translation gives CASSIDRGLQDEQYF.